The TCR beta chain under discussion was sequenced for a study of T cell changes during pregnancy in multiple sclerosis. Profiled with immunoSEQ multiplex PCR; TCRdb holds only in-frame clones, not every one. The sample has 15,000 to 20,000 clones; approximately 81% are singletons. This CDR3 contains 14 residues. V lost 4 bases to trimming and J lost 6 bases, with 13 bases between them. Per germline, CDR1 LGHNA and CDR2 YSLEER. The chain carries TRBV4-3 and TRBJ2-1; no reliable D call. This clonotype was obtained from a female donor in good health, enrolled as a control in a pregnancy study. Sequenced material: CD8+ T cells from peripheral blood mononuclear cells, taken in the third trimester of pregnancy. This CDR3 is CASSLSRSSNEQFF. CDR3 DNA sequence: TGCGCCAGCAGCCTCTCAAGAAGCTCCAATGAGCAGTTCTTC.